This T cell receptor beta chain was retrieved from a study of HIV-infected children after antiretroviral therapy interruption (dated by TCRdb to about 2019). In terms of the full investigation: Eight children, all with CD4+ count above 500 and viral load below 50 copies/ml, were included, of whom four were on planned treatment interruption and four were on continuous treatment. Median age was roughly 10 years in the interruption group and 7 to 8 years in the continuous treatment group. Recorded exposure to EBV and CMV was present in most of the participating children. For the interruption arm, samples were taken at week 0, at week 12, at the end of interruption (week 24 or 48), and roughly 3 years after the study ended. In the continuous-treatment arm, samples from corresponding weeks 0, 48 and 150 were analyzed. Alongside measurements of thymic output, the study compared TCR repertoires of children on planned treatment interruption with TCR repertoires of children on continuous antiretroviral treatment. On the study overall, not on this receptor specifically: The small number of patients is a limitation, and caution is needed when interpreting the data. The naive CD4+ Gini coefficient rose by the end of treatment interruption, suggesting clonal expansion, and returned to baseline by 3 years. Minor non-naive CD45RA+ populations, such as EMRA or stem memory cells, might be present among the sorted CD45RA+ naive cells. In naive CD4+ repertoires of PTI patients, reduced CDR3 sharing between time points was observed after interruption began, whereas many sequences were found to be shared between end of interruption and 3 years later.

In this sample, this clonotype turned up many times. The antigen it binds to is not known. No per-base quality is available; no much larger clone lies one base away. Library preparation employed 3' RACE. To correct PCR amplification bias, TCR libraries were generated from RNA with a 3' RACE protocol that used unique molecular identifiers. Amplicon libraries were pooled in groups of up to 12 and sequenced on an Illumina MiSeq using v2 2x250 paired-end chemistry. The original pipeline was this. Decombinator was used to process the reads, assigning V and J genes and CDR3 and applying barcode-based correction of errors and PCR bias. Repertoires were subsampled to equal depth before Gini coefficient calculation using the R ineq package. CDR3 similarity was assessed with GLIPH, Hamming distance and a shared triplet metric. TCRdb reprocessing: public reads trimmed at Q25 with fastp, clones called with MiXCR, in-frame beta chains kept. Each entry merges the rows of one CDR3 protein and shows their most common DNA and genes. The V and J calls come from TCRdb's annotation, not from the publication. This sample has some 51,000 distinct CDR3 sequences in its table, and roughly 4.5% of those were observed once. The biggest ten clones account for roughly 0.7% of the sample.

The treatment or condition tag for this specimen amounts to: PENTA 11 planned treatment interruption arm or continuous ART arm. The participants were children from the United Kingdom between 2 and 15 years old who had been on ART with at least three drugs for 24 weeks or longer. The study required cryopreserved PBMCs containing at least 5 million viable cells, and a few candidate patients were excluded because of low viable PBMC yield. Using a FACSAria III cell sorter, naive CD4+ CD45RA+ CD45RO- T cells were FACS-sorted out of thawed PBMCs. After sorting, the cells were fixed and RNA was extracted first with the RNeasy FFPE kit and then with the RNeasy Micro kit. This TCR came from a pool of human donors with HIV. This specimen was CD45RA+ CD4+ T cells from PBMCs, pooled from several time points, taken from a donor given antiretroviral therapy, either interrupted or continuous. This specimen's cell subset or site label, per the study, means: naive CD4+ CD45RA+ CD45RO- T cells.

The DNA is TGTGCCAGCAGAAAAACCACATCCTACGAGCAGTACTTC. This is translated as CASRKTTSYEQYF. The sequence is built from TRBV21-1 and TRBJ2-7. TRBV21-1 is noted as a pseudogene. From the cysteine through the phenylalanine, the CDR3 covers 13 amino acids. Left in the record is the CDR3 DNA by itself, 39 bases read in frame from the first base.